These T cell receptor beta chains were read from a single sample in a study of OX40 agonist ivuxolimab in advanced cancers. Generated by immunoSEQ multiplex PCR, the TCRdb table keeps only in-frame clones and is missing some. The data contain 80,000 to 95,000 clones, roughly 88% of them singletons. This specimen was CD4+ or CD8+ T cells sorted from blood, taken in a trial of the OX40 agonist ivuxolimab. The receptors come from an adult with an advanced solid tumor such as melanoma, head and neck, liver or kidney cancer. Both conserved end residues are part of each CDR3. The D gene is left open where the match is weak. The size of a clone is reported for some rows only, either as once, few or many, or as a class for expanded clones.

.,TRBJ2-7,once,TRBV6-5,CASSSGRYYEQYF,TGTGCCAGCAGTTCCGGGAGATACTACGAGCAGTACTTC
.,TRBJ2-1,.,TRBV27,CASSLSSTTPGEQFF,TGTGCCAGCAGTCTGAGCTCGACTACCCCGGGTGAGCAGTTCTTC
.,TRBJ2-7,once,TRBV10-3,CAISESQGSYEQYF,TGTGCCATCAGTGAGTCGCAGGGTTCCTACGAGCAGTACTTC
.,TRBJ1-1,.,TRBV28,CASSPTTVPEAFF,TGTGCCAGCAGTCCCACGACAGTGCCTGAAGCTTTCTTT
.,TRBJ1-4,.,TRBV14,CASSQVILGAGGKLFF,TGTGCCAGCAGCCAGGTTATTCTGGGGGCAGGCGGAAAACTGTTTTTT
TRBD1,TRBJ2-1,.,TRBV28,CASSPGTGSYNEQFF,TGTGCCAGCAGTCCCGGGACAGGCTCCTACAATGAGCAGTTCTTC
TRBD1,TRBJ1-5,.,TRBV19,CASSTRTGARSQPQHF,TGTGCCAGTAGTACCCGAACAGGGGCGCGGAGTCAGCCCCAGCATTTT
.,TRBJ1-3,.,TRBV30,CAWTSGNTIYF,TGTGCCTGGACCTCTGGAAACACCATATATTTT
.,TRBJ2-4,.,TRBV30,CAWSLVGEWAKNIQYF,TGTGCCTGGAGTTTAGTGGGGGAGTGGGCCAAAAACATTCAGTACTTC
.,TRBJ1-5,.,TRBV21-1,CASSNSKPQHF,TGTGCCAGCAGCAATTCGAAGCCCCAGCATTTT
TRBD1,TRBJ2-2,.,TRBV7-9,CAIDRGTNTGELFF,TGTGCCATCGACAGGGGAACGAACACCGGGGAGCTGTTTTTT
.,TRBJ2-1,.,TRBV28,CASSKWGQGGNNEQFF,TGTGCCAGCAGCAAATGGGGGCAAGGCGGGAACAATGAGCAGTTCTTC
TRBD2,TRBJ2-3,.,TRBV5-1,CASSLIAGDTDTQYF,TGCGCCAGCAGCTTGATAGCGGGAGACACAGATACGCAGTATTTT
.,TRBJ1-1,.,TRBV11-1,CASSFPGANTEAFF,TGTGCCAGCAGCTTTCCAGGGGCGAACACTGAAGCTTTCTTT
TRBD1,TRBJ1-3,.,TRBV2,CASREQGDGNTIYF,TGTGCCAGCAGGGAGCAGGGGGATGGAAACACCATATATTTT
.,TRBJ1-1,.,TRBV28,CASAINTEAFF,TGTGCCAGCGCCATAAACACTGAAGCTTTCTTT
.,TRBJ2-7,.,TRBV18,CASSQLGSSYEQYF,TGTGCCAGCTCACAACTGGGCAGCTCCTACGAGCAGTACTTC
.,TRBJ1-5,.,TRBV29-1,CSVSQGTYSNQPQHF,TGCAGCGTTTCTCAGGGAACCTATAGCAATCAGCCCCAGCATTTT
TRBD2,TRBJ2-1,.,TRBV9,CASSVAGTSGGAYNEQFF,TGTGCCAGCAGCGTAGCTGGGACTAGCGGGGGGGCCTACAATGAGCAGTTCTTC
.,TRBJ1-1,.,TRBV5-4,CASRPSLVLMNTEAFF,TGTGCCAGCAGGCCCTCTCTCGTACTAATGAACACTGAAGCTTTCTTT
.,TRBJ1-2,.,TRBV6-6,CASSPNFETVNYGYTF,TGTGCCAGCAGCCCGAACTTCGAGACGGTCAACTATGGCTACACCTTC
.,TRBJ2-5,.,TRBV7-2,CASSLTGSGETQYF,TGTGCCAGCAGCTTAACCGGGAGTGGAGAGACCCAGTACTTC
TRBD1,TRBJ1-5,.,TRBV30,CAWSGTGAGNQPQHF,TGTGCCTGGAGCGGGACAGGGGCTGGCAATCAGCCCCAGCATTTT
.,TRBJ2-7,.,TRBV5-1,CASSLGSRQLRPYEQYF,TGCGCCAGCAGCTTGGGATCCCGCCAGCTCCGTCCCTACGAGCAGTACTTC
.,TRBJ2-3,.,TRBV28,CASRPDPTDTQYF,TGTGCCAGCCGTCCGGACCCCACAGATACGCAGTATTTT
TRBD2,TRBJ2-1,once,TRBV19,CASNLAGGLQDEQFF,TGTGCCAGTAACCTAGCGGGAGGGTTACAGGATGAGCAGTTCTTC
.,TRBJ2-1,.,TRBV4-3,CASSQDSSRSLEQFF,TGCGCCAGCAGCCAAGATTCATCGCGGAGCCTTGAGCAGTTCTTC
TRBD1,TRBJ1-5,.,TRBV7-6,CASSRQGDSNQPQHF,TGTGCCAGCAGCAGACAGGGGGATAGCAATCAGCCCCAGCATTTT
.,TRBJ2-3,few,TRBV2,CASSEAAGSTDTQYF,TGTGCCAGCAGTGAAGCGGCAGGGAGCACAGATACGCAGTATTTT
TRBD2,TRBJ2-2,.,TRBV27,CASSSRPRLGWRERDTGELFF,TGTGCCAGCAGCTCAAGGCCGAGGTTGGGTTGGCGGGAGAGGGACACCGGGGAGCTGTTTTTT
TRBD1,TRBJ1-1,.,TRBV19,CASSGRTGGLEAFF,TGTGCCAGTAGTGGCCGGACAGGGGGCTTGGAAGCTTTCTTT
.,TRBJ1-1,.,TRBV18,CASSLPLPGGARNTEAFF,TGTGCCAGCTCCCTACCCCTCCCGGGGGGCGCCCGGAACACTGAAGCTTTCTTT
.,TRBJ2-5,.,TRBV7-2,CASMRGQGETQYF,TGTGCCAGCATGCGGGGCCAGGGGGAGACCCAGTACTTC
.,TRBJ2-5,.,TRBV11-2,CASSLNSERARGETQYF,TGTGCCAGCAGCTTAAATTCCGAGCGGGCGAGGGGGGAGACCCAGTACTTC
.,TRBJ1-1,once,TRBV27,CASRTGSWGTEAFF,TGTGCCAGCAGAACGGGCTCCTGGGGGACTGAAGCTTTCTTT
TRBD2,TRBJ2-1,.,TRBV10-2,CASSESLGGTNYNEQFF,TGCGCCAGCAGTGAGTCCCTCGGCGGGACTAATTACAATGAGCAGTTCTTC
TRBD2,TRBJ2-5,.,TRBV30,CAWNSGRWLETQYF,TGTGCCTGGAACAGCGGGAGGTGGTTGGAGACCCAGTACTTC
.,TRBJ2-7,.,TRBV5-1,CASSWGQGPYEQYF,TGCGCCAGCAGCTGGGGGCAGGGGCCCTACGAGCAGTACTTC
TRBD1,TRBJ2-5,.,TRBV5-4,CASSDQTGFQETQYF,TGTGCCAGCAGCGACCAGACAGGGTTCCAAGAGACCCAGTACTTC
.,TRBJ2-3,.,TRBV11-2,CASSTNSQSSTDTQYF,TGTGCCAGCAGCACAAACTCCCAATCTAGCACAGATACGCAGTATTTT